This T cell receptor beta chain appears in the sequencing data of a study of blood T cell repertoires in COVID-19 (dated by TCRdb to 2018 to 2020). As for the study more broadly: The collaborator samples originated in the United States, Italy and Spain and spanned the acute and convalescent phases of COVID-19. Samples came from the ongoing ImmuneRACE study (first 160 participants) plus 1,254 subjects from 6 global collaborators. The sample metadata nearly always contained a de-identified subject ID, COVID-19 status, age in years and sex. The repertoires were released in a freely available public database intended as a resource for research on the immune response to SARS-CoV-2. Deeply sampled blood TCRbeta repertoires from subjects exposed to, actively infected with, or recovered from COVID-19 were included in the dataset. Where available, HLA class I and class II types were obtained from metadata supplied by the sample provider rather than from assay-based typing. The prospective study material was composed of cDNA or gDNA derived from T cells, B-cell-depleted T cells, or PBMCs.

Broader findings and caveats from the paper: The amount of clinical and demographic metadata varied by source and participant and was provided uncurated.

TCRbeta CDR3 regions were amplified from genomic DNA using the immunoSEQ Assay, a bias-controlled multiplex PCR. Per the original workflow: The number of nucleated cells in each sample was estimated by amplification of reference gene primers within the assay. To quantify the absolute abundance of each unique TCRbeta CDR3 rearrangement, sequence reads were collapsed and filtered. Productive Simpson clonality was computed per sample as the square root of Simpson's diversity index over productive rearrangements. In its TCRdb copy, this immuneACCESS table keeps in-frame sequences only and misses some clones. Where compared with another copy, unresolved V genes explain less than half of these, and the others have no known cause. V and J calls and clone size are copied from that table; D and trimming were computed from the DNA. The sample includes 200,000 to 250,000 clones, with around 84% observed a single time. The ten largest clones add up to about 9.7% of the sample.

The collaborating institutions used their own protocols to collect whole blood in K2EDTA tubes. For TCRbeta analysis, collaborator samples were shipped as frozen whole blood, as isolated PBMCs, or as DNA extracted from either sample type. The CDR3, from cysteine to phenylalanine, totals 16 residues. Of all the DNA, just the CDR3 is kept, 48 bases in frame from base 1. After removal of 2 bases from V and 4 bases from J, the junction retains 5 bases not matched to a gene. CDR1 is given as MDHEN and CDR2 as SYDVKM, both from the germline V gene. Concerning this clone: Its antigen specificity is not known. Base-call qualities are not available, and no considerably larger clone is one nucleotide away.

Sequencing was done on a sample of peripheral blood. The receptor's source is a man aged 50 to 60 with active or convalescent COVID-19. The V and J segments used are TRBV28 and TRBJ2-2; TRBD1 agrees with 9 junctional bases. The CDR3 region reads CASSLHRGRFTGELFF. At the DNA level, the sequence is TGTGCCAGCAGTTTACACAGGGGGCGTTTCACCGGGGAGCTGTTTTTT.